This T cell receptor (beta chain) stems from a study of response to subunit inactivated influenza vaccine. TCRdb recomputed calls from the RT-PCR reads with MiXCR, one row per CDR3 protein. The sample lists about 300,000 distinct CDR3 sequences, roughly 22% seen once, with around a tenth in the top ten. From germline, CDR1 is SEHNR and CDR2 FQNEAQ (reference sequence). V was cut by 7 bases and J by 4 bases, with 16 bases left in between. CDR3 size: 14 residues. This TCR was recovered from a man aged 45 to 75 who received an inactivated influenza vaccine. Specimen: PBMCs from blood, collected less than 22 months after vaccination. This chain connects TRBV7-9 to TRBJ1-2; D call uncertain. This CDR3 is CASTTNWLIYGYTF. DNA for the CDR3: TGTGCCAGCACCACGAACTGGCTAATCTATGGCTACACCTTC.